A selection of T cell receptor beta chains follows, all from one sample in a study of control samples from healthy donors and cancer patients. Assay used: immunoSEQ multiplex PCR; TCRdb lists only in-frame clones, some missing. Here the sample spans around 150,000 clones, approximately 88% being singletons. The specimen was blood. The receptors were sampled from a young man in good health. CDR3s include the opening cysteine and the closing phenylalanine or tryptophan.

v_gene	j_gene	len	CDR3aa
TRBV7-6	TRBJ2-3	17	CASSLGTGESSTDTQYF
TRBV5-4	TRBJ2-7	15	CASSLERAGGPEQYF
TRBV2	TRBJ1-1	13	CASSGTPYTEAFF
TRBV10-3	TRBJ2-1	19	CAISGGGGSVERSYNEQFF
TRBV5-6	TRBJ1-2	14	CASSLRSRVLGYTF
TRBV28	TRBJ1-6	15	CASNPGQGIGSPLHF
TRBV11-2	TRBJ2-1	14	CASSNYLGGDEQFF
TRBV4-1	TRBJ1-4	15	CASSQGTRTEEKLFF
TRBV19	TRBJ2-5	13	CAVGSRGAQTQYF
TRBV2	TRBJ1-5	14	CASSDLRVYQPQHF
TRBV2	TRBJ1-2	14	CASSDDREFSGYTF
TRBV4-1	TRBJ1-2	12	CASSAADYGYTF
TRBV11-2	TRBJ2-1	15	CASSSPLAGVNEQFF
TRBV4-3	TRBJ2-2	17	CASSQTSGGPNTGELFF
TRBV6-2/TRBV6-3	TRBJ1-1	14	CASSPGRSNTEAFF
TRBV5-4	TRBJ1-3	14	CASSSGTTPQHIYF
TRBV5-4	TRBJ1-2	13	CASSQNPPYGYTF
TRBV6-2/TRBV6-3	TRBJ1-3	16	CASSPGHSSSGNTIYF
TRBV5-6	TRBJ2-2	15	CASRAGLAGAGELFF
TRBV12-3/TRBV12-4	TRBJ2-5	13	CASSWGAKETQYF
TRBV4-1	TRBJ2-1	15	CASSQAPGLSNEQFF
TRBV4-2	TRBJ2-1	14	CASRPDAGYNEQFF
TRBV11-2	TRBJ2-7	14	CASSLGTGTYEQYF
TRBV7-3	TRBJ2-2	17	CASSSRTSGSMAGELFF
TRBV30	TRBJ2-1	12	CAWSYVGDEQFF
TRBV2	TRBJ2-7	14	CASSVLAGTYEQYF
TRBV7-2	TRBJ2-4	19	CASSPSGQGAQSTKNIQYF
TRBV9	TRBJ1-6	16	CASSALGTGSGSPLHF
TRBV4-1	TRBJ2-7	15	CASSHRLADTYEQYF
TRBV30	TRBJ1-2	13	CAWSSPGGRGYTF
TRBV4-3	TRBJ1-4	15	CASSPFGGTNEKLFF
TRBV29-1	TRBJ2-7	11	CSVARGLEQYF
TRBV19	TRBJ1-4	17	CASSIPLRDRGREKLFF
TRBV11-2	TRBJ2-1	19	CASSTLWGSGRVVYNEQFF
TRBV5-1	TRBJ2-3	16	CASSPLEAALTDTQYF
TRBV25-1	TRBJ1-5	13	CASSEAGRQPQHF
TRBV11-3	TRBJ2-5	16	CASSLLGRGRRETQYF
TRBV29-1	TRBJ1-2	13	CSVGEQGSGGYTF
TRBV24-1	TRBJ2-1	11	CATSDGKEQFF
TRBV7-9	TRBJ2-2	15	CASSLVGGNTGELFF
TRBV6-1	TRBJ2-1	14	CASSELAGGNEQFF
TRBV18	TRBJ2-1	13	CASSELEHNEQFF
TRBV15	TRBJ2-1	15	CATKQEGLVYNEQFF
TRBV6-4	TRBJ2-2	15	CASSDYHWNTGELFF
TRBV3-1/TRBV3-2	TRBJ2-1	18	CAKLPGLGTVGDYNEQFF
TRBV11-2	TRBJ2-5	14	CASSQMGDQETQYF
TRBV4-1	TRBJ2-7	13	CASSQDFQYEQYF
TRBV5-5	TRBJ2-3	12	CASSLDTDTQYF
TRBV5-4	TRBJ1-1	15	CASSLQGALNTEAFF
TRBV28	TRBJ1-5	13	CASTPGRVQPQHF
TRBV9	TRBJ2-2	16	CASSVGHAGRTGELFF
TRBV9	TRBJ1-2	14	CASSASQNWYGYTF
TRBV12-5	TRBJ1-2	19	CASGLVPTGEDRAHYGYTF
TRBV5-5	TRBJ2-7	15	CASSLAPGPPYEQYF
TRBV4-3	TRBJ2-3	16	CASSPGLAGATDTQYF
TRBV29-1	TRBJ2-5	12	CSVERGSLSQYF
TRBV6-6	TRBJ2-6	14	CASQRGAGANVLTF
TRBV7-9	TRBJ2-1	15	CASSSLLSPYNEQFF
TRBV2	TRBJ2-5	16	CASSENGLAGAETQYF
TRBV6-5	TRBJ1-5	15	CASSYNGQGNQPQHF